This TCR beta chain was retrieved from a study of T cell responses to AZD1222 COVID-19 vaccine. Profiling relied on immunoSEQ multiplex PCR, and the TCRdb table lists in-frame clones only, not all of them. The sample records about 84,000 clones, approximately 90% being singletons. Notes on this clone: Its antigen remains unidentified.

Germline CDR1 SGDLS, CDR2 YYNGEE. V was clipped by 2 bases and J by 4 bases; unmatched bases: 9. This CDR3 has 15 residues. Study results and caveats: The donors showed a predominance of white British ancestry and of females, with possible underestimation of clonal diversity. Among vaccine-associated CD4 TCRs, coverage spanned spike, with dominance at 160-218 and 743-854.

The chain links TRBV9 to TRBJ2-7, with 7 positions matching TRBD2. The sequencing used peripheral blood, collected on day 0 of AZD1222 vaccination. The sequence was collected from an adult in good health. CDR3 sequence: CASSVATSSLYEQYF. The CDR3 DNA follows: TGTGCCAGCAGCGTTGCGACTAGCAGCTTGTACGAGCAGTACTTC.